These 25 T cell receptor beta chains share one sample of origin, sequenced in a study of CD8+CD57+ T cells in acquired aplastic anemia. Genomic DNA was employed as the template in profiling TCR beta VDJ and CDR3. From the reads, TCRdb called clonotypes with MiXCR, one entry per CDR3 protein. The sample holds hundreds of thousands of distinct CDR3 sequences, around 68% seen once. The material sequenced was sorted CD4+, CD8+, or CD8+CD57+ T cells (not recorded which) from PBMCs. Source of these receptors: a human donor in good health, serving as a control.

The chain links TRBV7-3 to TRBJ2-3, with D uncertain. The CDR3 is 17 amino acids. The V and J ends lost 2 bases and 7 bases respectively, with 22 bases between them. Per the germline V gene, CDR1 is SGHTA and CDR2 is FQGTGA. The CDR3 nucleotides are TGTGCCAGCAGCTTAGGCCCGGCAGGCGGTTCCGCGTATACGCAGTATTTT. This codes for CASSLGPAGGSAYTQYF.

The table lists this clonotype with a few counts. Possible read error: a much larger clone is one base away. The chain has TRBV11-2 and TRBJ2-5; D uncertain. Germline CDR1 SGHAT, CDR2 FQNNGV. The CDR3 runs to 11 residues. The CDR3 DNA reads TGTGCCTGCAGCTTTGAAGAGACCCAGTACTTC. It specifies CACSFEETQYF.

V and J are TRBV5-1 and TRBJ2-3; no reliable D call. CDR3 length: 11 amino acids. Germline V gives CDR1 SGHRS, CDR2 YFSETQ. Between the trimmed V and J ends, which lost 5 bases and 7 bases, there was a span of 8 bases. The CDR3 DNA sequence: TGCGCCAGCAGTACGCAGAATACGCAGTATTTT. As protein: CASSTQNTQYF. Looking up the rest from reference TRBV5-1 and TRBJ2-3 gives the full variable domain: KAGVTQTPRYLIKTRGQQVTLSCSPISGHRSVSWYQQTPGQGLQFLFEYFSETQRNKGNFPGRFSGRQFSNSRSEMNVSTLELGDSALYLCASSTQNTQYFGPGTRLTVL.

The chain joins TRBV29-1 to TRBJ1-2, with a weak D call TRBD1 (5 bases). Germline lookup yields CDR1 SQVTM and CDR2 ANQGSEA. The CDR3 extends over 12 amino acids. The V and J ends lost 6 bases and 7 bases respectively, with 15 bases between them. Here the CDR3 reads CSVAGGRCGYTF. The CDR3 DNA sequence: TGCAGCGTGGCCGGGGGACGATGTGGCTACACCTTC.

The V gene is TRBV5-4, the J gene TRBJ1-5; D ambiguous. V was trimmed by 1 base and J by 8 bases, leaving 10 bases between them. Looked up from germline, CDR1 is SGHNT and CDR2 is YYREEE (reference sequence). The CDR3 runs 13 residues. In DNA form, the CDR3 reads TGTGCCAGCAGCTTGCCTAGCGTGGAGCCCCAGCATTTT. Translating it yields CASSLPSVEPQHF.

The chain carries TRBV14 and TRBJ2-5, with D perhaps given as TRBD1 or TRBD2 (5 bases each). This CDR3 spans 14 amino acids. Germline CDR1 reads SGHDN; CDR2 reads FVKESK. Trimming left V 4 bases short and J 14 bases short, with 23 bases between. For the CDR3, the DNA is TGTGCCAGCAGCCTTGGGACCAATCAGCCGAAGCATTACTTC. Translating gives CASSLGTNQPKHYF.

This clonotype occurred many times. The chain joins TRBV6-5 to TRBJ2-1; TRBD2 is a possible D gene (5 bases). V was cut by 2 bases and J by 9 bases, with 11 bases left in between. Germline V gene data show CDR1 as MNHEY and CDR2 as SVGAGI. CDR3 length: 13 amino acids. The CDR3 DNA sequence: TGTGCCAGCAGTTACATCGGGAATGGTGAGCAGTTCTTC. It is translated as CASSYIGNGEQFF.

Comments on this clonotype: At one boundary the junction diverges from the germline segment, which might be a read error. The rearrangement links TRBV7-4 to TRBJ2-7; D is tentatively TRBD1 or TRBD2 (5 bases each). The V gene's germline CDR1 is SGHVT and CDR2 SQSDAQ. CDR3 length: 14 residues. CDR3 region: CASSLRGEEYEEYF. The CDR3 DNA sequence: TGTGCCAGCAGTTTACGGGGCGAGGAGTACGAGGAGTACTTC.

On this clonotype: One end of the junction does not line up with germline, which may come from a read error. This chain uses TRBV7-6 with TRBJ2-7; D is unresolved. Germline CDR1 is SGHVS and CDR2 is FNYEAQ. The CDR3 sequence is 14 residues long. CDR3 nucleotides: TGTGCCAGCAGCTTAGCGCGGCAGGCCGCTAACAATGAGTTC. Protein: CASSLARQAANNEF.

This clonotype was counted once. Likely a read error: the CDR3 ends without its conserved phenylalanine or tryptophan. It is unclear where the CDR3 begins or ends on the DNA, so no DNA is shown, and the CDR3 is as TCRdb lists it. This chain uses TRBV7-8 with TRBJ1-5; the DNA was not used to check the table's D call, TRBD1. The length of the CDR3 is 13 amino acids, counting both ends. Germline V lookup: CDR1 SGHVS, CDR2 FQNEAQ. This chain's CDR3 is CASSLVTGGSTYE.

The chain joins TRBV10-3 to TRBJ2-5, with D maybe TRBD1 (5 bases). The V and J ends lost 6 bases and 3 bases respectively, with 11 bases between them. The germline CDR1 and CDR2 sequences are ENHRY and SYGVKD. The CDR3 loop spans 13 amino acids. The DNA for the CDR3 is TGTGCCATCAGCGAAGGGGCGAAAGAGACCCAGTACTTC. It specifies CAISEGAKETQYF.

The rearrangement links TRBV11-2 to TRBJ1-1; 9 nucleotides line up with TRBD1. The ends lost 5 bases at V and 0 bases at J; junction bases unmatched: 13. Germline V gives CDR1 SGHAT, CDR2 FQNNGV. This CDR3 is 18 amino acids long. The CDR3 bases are TGTGCCAGCAGCGAGGTGGCCCGGACAGGGGACATGAACACTGAAGCTTTCTTT. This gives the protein CASSEVARTGDMNTEAFF.

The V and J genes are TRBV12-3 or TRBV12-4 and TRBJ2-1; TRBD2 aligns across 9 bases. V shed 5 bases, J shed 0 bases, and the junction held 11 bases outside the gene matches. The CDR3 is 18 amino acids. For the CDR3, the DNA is TGTGCCAGCAGTCCAGGGGGTAGCGGGGGCTCCTCCTACAATGAGCAGTTCTTC. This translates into CASSPGGSGGSSYNEQFF.

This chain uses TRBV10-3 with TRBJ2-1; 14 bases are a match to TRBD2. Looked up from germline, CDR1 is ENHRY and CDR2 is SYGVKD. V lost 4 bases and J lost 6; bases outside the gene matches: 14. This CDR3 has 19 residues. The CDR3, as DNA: TGTGCCATCAGTGGATCGCGACTAGCGGGGGGGCCTGACTCCAATGAGCAGTTCTTC. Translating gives CAISGSRLAGGPDSNEQFF.

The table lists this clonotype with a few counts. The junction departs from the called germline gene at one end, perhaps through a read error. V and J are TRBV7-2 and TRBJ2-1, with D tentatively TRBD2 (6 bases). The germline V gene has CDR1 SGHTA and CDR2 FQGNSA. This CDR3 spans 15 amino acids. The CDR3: CASGTPGAPYNEQPF. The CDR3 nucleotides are TGTGCTAGCGGTACCCCCGGGGCCCCCTACAATGAGCAGCCCTTC.

The CDR3 here is CATQGGTLRAFEQYF. DNA for the CDR3: TGTGCCACCCAGGGGGGGACCTTGAGGGCCTTCGAGCAGTACTTC. The chain joins TRBV2 to TRBJ2-7; D may correspond to TRBD1 or TRBD2 (7 bases each). Germline CDR1 is SNHLY and CDR2 is FYNNEI. The CDR3 runs to 15 residues. V lost 10 bases, J lost 6 bases, and 25 bases lay in between.

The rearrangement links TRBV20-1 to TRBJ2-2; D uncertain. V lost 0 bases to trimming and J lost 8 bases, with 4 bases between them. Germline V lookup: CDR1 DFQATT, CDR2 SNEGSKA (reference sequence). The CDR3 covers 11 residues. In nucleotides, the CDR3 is TGCAGTGCTAGAGATTCAGGGGAGCTGTTTTTT. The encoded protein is CSARDSGELFF.

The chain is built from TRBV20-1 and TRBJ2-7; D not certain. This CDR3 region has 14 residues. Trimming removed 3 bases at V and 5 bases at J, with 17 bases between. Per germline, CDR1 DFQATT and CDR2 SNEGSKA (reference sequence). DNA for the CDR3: TGCAGTGCTAGGAGTTTGGCGGATACGCACGAGCAGTACTTC. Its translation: CSARSLADTHEQYF.

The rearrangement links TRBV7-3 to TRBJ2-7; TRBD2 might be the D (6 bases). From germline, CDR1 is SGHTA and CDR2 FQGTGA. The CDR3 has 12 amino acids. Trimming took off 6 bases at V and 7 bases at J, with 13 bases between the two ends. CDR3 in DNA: TGTGCCAGCAGTTGGGGACTTGAAGAGCAGTACTTC. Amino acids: CASSWGLEEQYF.

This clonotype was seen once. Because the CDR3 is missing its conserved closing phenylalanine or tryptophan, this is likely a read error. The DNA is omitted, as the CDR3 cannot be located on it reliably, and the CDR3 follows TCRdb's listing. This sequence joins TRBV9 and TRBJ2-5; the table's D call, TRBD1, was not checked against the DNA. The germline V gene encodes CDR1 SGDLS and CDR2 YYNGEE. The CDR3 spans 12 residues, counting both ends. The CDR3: CASSQDTGTRGK.

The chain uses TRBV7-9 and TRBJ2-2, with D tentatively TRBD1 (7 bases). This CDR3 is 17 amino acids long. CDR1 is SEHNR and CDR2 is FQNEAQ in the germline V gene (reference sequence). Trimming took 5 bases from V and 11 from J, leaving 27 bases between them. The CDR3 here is CASSSRGADTQNVELFF. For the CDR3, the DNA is TGTGCCAGCAGCAGCAGGGGGGCAGATACGCAGAATGTTGAGCTGTTTTTT.

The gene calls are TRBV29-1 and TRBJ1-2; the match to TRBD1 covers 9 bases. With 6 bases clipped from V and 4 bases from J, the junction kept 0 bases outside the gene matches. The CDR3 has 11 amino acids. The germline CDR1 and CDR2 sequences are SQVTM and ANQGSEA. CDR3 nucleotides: TGCAGCGTACAGGGGGCCTATGGCTACACCTTC. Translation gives CSVQGAYGYTF.

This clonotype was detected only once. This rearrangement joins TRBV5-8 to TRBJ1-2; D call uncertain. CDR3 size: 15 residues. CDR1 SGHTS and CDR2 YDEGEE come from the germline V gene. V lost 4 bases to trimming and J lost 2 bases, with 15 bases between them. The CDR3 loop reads CASSPEVEINYGYTF. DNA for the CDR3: TGTGCCAGCAGCCCGGAGGTCGAAATCAACTATGGCTACACCTTC.

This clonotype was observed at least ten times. The CDR3 nucleotides are TGTGCCAGCAGACTAGCGGGGGGGCCGGGGGAGACCCAGTACTTC. Amino acid sequence: CASRLAGGPGETQYF. The chain links TRBV6-5 to TRBJ2-5, with TRBD2 identical over 13 bases. This CDR3 has 15 residues. Germline CDR1 and CDR2: MNHEY and SVGAGI. V dropped 6 bases and J dropped 5; count of bases not matched to a gene: 6.

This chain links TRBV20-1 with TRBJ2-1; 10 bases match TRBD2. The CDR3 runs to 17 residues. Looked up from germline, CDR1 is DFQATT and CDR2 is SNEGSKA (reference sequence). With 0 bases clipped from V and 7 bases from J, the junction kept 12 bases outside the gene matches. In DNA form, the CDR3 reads TGCAGTGCTAGAGAGGGCGCTAGCGGGAGAACGAGGAATGAGCAGTTCTTC. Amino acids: CSAREGASGRTRNEQFF.